Each of the 14 T cell receptor beta chains below was sequenced from the same sample in a study of blood T cell repertoires in COVID-19. Assay: immunoSEQ multiplex PCR; the TCRdb copy retains only in-frame clones and omits some. This table has 130,000 to 150,000 clones, about 85% appearing once. Sequencing was performed on peripheral blood. The source of these receptors is a woman between 65 and 79 years old with COVID-19, enrolled during active disease.

The genes are TRBV10-3 and TRBJ1-2; D uncertain. The germline V and J ends were trimmed by 3 bases and 4 bases, with 12 bases remaining between them. This CDR3 region has 14 residues. Germline V gene data show CDR1 as ENHRY and CDR2 as SYGVKD. The CDR3 spells CAISDNNSGYGYTF. The DNA of the CDR3 is TGTGCCATCAGTGATAACAACAGCGGCTATGGCTACACCTTC.

The chain recombines TRBV5-4 with TRBJ2-3; TRBD2 is a possible D gene (6 bases). The V and J ends lost 1 base and 1 base respectively, with 13 bases between them. The germline CDR1 and CDR2 sequences are SGHNT and YYREEE (reference sequence). This CDR3 region has 16 residues. CDR3 sequence reads: CASSLSAGGRTDTQYF. CDR3 bases: TGTGCCAGCAGCTTGTCAGCGGGCGGACGCACAGATACGCAGTATTTT.

The chain joins TRBV28 to TRBJ1-4; 8 bases map to TRBD1. The CDR3 runs to 15 residues. CDR1 is MDHEN and CDR2 is SYDVKM in the germline V gene. The trim removed 6 bases at V and 5 bases at J, leaving 8 bases unmatched. CDR3 DNA: TGTGCCAGCAGCCGACGGACAGGGCGAAATGAAAAACTGTTTTTT. It specifies CASSRRTGRNEKLFF. Supplemented by reference TRBV28 and TRBJ1-4, the full variable domain reads DVKVTQSSRYLVKRTGEKVFLECVQDMDHENMFWYRQDPGLGLRLIYFSYDVKMKEKGDIPEGYSVSREKKERFSLILESASTNQTSMYLCASSRRTGRNEKLFFGSGTQLSVL.

J is TRBJ2-7 and V is TRBV2; 7 positions agree with TRBD1. The CDR3 consists of 14 residues. Trimming at V came to 6 bases and at J to 0 bases, leaving 5 bases not matched to a gene. The V gene's germline CDR1 is SNHLY and CDR2 FYNNEI. The CDR3 DNA reads TGTGCCAGCAGGGAGACAGGGATCTCCTACGAGCAGTACTTC. Protein: CASRETGISYEQYF.

This chain uses TRBV3-1 (or the pseudogene TRBV3-2) with TRBJ1-2; 7 bases agree with TRBD1. Losses at the gene ends were 3 bases for V and 2 bases for J; bases not matched to a gene: 6. The CDR3 length is 15 residues. The germline gives CDR1 LGHDT, CDR2 YNNKEL (reference sequence). In nucleotides, the CDR3 is TGTGCCAGCAGCCATGAGGGACAGACGAACTATGGCTACACCTTC. It translates to CASSHEGQTNYGYTF.

The CDR3 spells CASSTRSRTDTQYF. CDR3 coding DNA: TGTGCCAGCAGCACCAGGTCCCGCACAGATACGCAGTATTTT. The V and J genes are TRBV7-2 and TRBJ2-3; D is uncertain. The CDR3 totals 14 residues. Trimming took 5 bases from V and 1 from J, leaving 10 bases between them. Germline lookup yields CDR1 SGHTA and CDR2 FQGNSA.

The V gene is TRBV5-1, the J gene TRBJ1-6; the match to TRBD1 covers 9 bases. Germline V gene lookup returns CDR1 SGHRS and CDR2 YFSETQ. This CDR3 is 15 amino acids long. Losses at the gene ends were 4 bases for V and 10 bases for J; bases not matched to a gene: 9. In nucleotides, the CDR3 is TGCGCCAGCAGCGATGGGACAGGGCAGAAGTCACCCCTCCACTTT. It is translated as CASSDGTGQKSPLHF.

This clone was recorded once. The rearrangement uses TRBV7-8 and TRBJ1-1, with 8 bases matching TRBD1. Germline CDR1 and CDR2: SGHVS and FQNEAQ. The CDR3 length is 14 residues. V trimming: 4 bases; J trimming: 5 bases; junction bases outside the gene matches: 6. The CDR3 here is CASSSQGAGTEAFF. The CDR3 bases are TGTGCCAGCAGCTCGCAGGGGGCGGGGACTGAAGCTTTCTTT.

J is TRBJ2-3 and V is TRBV5-1; no clear D. Germline lookup yields CDR1 SGHRS and CDR2 YFSETQ. V was pared by 3 bases and J by 1 base, with 12 bases between. The CDR3 is made up of 15 amino acids. CDR3 in amino acids: CASSWSGGGTDTQYF. The CDR3, as DNA: TGCGCCAGCAGCTGGTCTGGCGGAGGCACAGATACGCAGTATTTT.

This clone was counted only a few times. The genes are TRBV18 and TRBJ1-1, with 9 bases matching TRBD1. V shed 4 bases and J 3 bases; nucleotides not matched to a gene: 9. The CDR3 loop spans 16 amino acids. Germline CDR1 is KGHSH and CDR2 is LQKENI. CDR3 sequence: CASSLRQGGLDTEAFF. The CDR3 DNA sequence: TGTGCCAGCTCACTTCGACAGGGGGGGTTGGACACTGAAGCTTTCTTT.

This clone was picked up one time. The chain couples TRBV24-1 to TRBJ1-5; D perhaps matches TRBD1 (5 bases). Trimming took off 4 bases at V and 4 bases at J, with 22 bases between the two ends. The CDR3 extends over 18 amino acids. Germline V gene sequence: CDR1 KGHDR, CDR2 SFDVKD. CDR3 DNA: TGTGCCACCAGTGACGCAAGGGCGGGGGTAGCCGAAAATCAGCCCCAGCATTTT. This codes for CATSDARAGVAENQPQHF.

In this sample, this clone turned up a few times. The chain is built from TRBV4-2 and TRBJ1-5, with TRBD1 as a possible D gene (6 bases). The V gene lost 0 bases and the J gene lost 7 bases, with 13 bases spanning the gap. The CDR3 loop spans 15 amino acids. CDR1 is LGHNA and CDR2 is YNFKEQ in the germline V gene. The CDR3 sequence: CASSQEEAGAQPQHF. The CDR3, as DNA: TGTGCCAGCAGCCAAGAGGAGGCAGGGGCCCAGCCCCAGCATTTT.

The chain has TRBV21-1 and TRBJ1-1; the DNA was not used to check the table's D call, TRBD1. TRBV21-1 is a pseudogene segment. This CDR3 is built from 14 residues. The CDR3 nucleotides read TGTGCCAGCAGCAAAGGAACAGAGAACACTGAAGCTTTCTTT. Translating it yields CASSKGTENTEAFF.

This rearrangement joins TRBV19 to TRBJ2-3; 11 positions match TRBD2. CDR1 and CDR2 (germline): LNHDA, SQIVND (reference sequence). The trim removed 1 base at V and 3 bases at J, leaving 3 bases unmatched. This CDR3 region has 16 residues. The CDR3 DNA sequence: TGTGCCAGTAGTATAGGGCTAGCGGGGGGAACAGATACGCAGTATTTT. Translating gives CASSIGLAGGTDTQYF.